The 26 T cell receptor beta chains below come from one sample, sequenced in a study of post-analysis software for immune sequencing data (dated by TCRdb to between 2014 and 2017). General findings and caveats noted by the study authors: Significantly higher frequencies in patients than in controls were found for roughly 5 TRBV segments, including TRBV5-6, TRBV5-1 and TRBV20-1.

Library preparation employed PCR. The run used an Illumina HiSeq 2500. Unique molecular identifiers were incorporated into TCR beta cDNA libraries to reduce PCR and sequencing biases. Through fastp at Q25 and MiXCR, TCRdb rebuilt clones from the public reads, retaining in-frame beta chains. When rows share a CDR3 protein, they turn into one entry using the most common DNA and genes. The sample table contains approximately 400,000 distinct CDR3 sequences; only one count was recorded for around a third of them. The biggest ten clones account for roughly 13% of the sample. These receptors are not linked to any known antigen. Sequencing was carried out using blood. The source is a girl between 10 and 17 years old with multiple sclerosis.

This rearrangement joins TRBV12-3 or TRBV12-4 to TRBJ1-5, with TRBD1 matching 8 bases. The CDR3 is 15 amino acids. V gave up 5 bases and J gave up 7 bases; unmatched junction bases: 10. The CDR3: CASSARQGAQQPQHF. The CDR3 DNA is TGTGCCAGCAGTGCACGCCAGGGGGCCCAGCAGCCCCAGCATTTT.

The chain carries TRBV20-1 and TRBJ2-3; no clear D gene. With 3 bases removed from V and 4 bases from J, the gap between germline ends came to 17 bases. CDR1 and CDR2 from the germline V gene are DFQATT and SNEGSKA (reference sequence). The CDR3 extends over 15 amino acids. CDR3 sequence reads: CSASSAFDTADTQYF. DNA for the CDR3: TGCAGTGCTAGCTCGGCGTTCGACACGGCAGATACGCAGTATTTT.

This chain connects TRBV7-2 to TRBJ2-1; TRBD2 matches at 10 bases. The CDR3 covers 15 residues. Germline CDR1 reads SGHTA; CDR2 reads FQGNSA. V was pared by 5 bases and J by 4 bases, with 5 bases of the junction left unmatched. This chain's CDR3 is CASSVSGGSYNEQFF. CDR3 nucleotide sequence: TGTGCCAGCAGCGTTAGCGGGGGGTCATACAATGAGCAGTTCTTC.

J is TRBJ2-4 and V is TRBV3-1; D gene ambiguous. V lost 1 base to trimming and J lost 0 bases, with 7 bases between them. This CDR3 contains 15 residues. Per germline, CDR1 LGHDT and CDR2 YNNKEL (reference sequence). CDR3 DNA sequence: TGTGCCAGCAGCCAAGGCAGGCTAGCCAAAAACATTCAGTACTTC. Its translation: CASSQGRLAKNIQYF. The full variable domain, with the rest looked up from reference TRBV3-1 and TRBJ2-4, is DTAVSQTPKYLVTQMGNDKSIKCEQNLGHDTMYWYKQDSKKFLKIMFSYNNKELIINETVPNRFSPKSPDKAHLNLHINSLELGDSAVYFCASSQGRLAKNIQYFGAGTRLSVL.

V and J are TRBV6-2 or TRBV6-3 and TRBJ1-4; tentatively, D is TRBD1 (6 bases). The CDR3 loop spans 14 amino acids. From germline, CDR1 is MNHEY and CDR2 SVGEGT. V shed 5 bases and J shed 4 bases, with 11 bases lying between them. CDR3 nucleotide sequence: TGTGCCAGCAGTCAGGACAGCCTTAATGAAAAACTGTTTTTT. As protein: CASSQDSLNEKLFF.

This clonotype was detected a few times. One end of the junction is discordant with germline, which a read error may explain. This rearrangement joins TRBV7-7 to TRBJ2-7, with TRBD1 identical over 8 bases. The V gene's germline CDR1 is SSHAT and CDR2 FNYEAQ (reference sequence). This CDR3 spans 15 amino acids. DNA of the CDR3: TGTGCTAGCAGCTTACGACAGGGGCCGGTCTACGAGCAGTACTTC. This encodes CASSLRQGPVYEQYF.

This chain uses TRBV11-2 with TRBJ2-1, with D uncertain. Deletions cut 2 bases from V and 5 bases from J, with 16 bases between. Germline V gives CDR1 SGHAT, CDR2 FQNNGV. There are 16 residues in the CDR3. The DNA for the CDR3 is TGTGCCAGCAGCTTACAGCAGCGAAGGCTCGACAATGAGCAGTTCTTC. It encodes CASSLQQRRLDNEQFF.

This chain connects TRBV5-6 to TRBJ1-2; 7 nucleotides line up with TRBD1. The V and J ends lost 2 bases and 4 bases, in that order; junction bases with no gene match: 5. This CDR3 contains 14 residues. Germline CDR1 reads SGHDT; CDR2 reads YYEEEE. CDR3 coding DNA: TGTGCCAGCAGCTTTCGACAGGGTGTCTATGGCTACACCTTC. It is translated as CASSFRQGVYGYTF.

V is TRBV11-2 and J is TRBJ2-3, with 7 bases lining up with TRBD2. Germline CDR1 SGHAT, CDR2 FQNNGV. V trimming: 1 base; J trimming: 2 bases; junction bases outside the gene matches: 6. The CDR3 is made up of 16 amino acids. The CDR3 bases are TGTGCCAGCAGCTTAGGGGTTAGCGGGTTCACAGATACGCAGTATTTT. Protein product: CASSLGVSGFTDTQYF.

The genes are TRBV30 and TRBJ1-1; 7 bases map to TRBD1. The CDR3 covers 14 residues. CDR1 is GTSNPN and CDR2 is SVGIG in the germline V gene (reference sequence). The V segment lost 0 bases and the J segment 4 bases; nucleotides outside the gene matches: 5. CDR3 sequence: CAWSVKGAPTEAFF. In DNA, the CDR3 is TGTGCCTGGAGTGTCAAGGGGGCGCCCACTGAAGCTTTCTTT.

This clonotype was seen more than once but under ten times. The CDR3 coding sequence is TGCAGCGTTGAATTTATCGGGACAGTCGGCAAGGGAAACAATGAGCAGTTCTTC. The encoded protein is CSVEFIGTVGKGNNEQFF. The chain couples TRBV29-1 to TRBJ2-1, with 7 bases fitting TRBD1. The junction had 18 bases not matched to a gene; V was cut back by 2 bases and J by 5 bases. CDR1 and CDR2 (germline): SQVTM, ANQGSEA. This CDR3 is built from 18 residues.

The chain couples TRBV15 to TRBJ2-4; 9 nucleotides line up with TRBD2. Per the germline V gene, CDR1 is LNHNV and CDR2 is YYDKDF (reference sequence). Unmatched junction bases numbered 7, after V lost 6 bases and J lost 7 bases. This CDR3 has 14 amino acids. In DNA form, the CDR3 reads TGTGCCACCAGGACTGGCGGGGGGGCGAACATTCAGTACTTC. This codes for CATRTGGGANIQYF.

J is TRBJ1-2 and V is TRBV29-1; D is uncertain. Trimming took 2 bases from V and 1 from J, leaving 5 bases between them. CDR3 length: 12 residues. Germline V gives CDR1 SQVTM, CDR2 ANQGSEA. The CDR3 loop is CSVENSNYGYTF. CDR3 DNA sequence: TGCAGCGTTGAAAACAGTAACTATGGCTACACCTTC.

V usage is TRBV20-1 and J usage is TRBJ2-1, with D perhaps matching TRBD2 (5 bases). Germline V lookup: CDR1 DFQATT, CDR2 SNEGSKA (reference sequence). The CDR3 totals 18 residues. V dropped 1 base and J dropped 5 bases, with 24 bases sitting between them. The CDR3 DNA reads TGCAGTGCTAGAGGGGTGCGGGTACGCTATCTCCCCCACAATGAGCAGTTCTTC. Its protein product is CSARGVRVRYLPHNEQFF.

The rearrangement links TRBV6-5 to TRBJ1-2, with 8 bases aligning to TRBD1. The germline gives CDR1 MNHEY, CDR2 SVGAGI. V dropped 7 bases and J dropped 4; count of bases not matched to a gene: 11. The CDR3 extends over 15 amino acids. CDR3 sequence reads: CASTILGTGSYGYTF. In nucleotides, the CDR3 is TGTGCCAGCACCATACTCGGGACAGGATCCTATGGCTACACCTTC.

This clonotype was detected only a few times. The CDR3 is CATSRGGGRIYEQYF. The CDR3 DNA sequence: TGTGCCACCAGCAGAGGGGGGGGTCGGATCTACGAGCAGTACTTC. The chain is built from TRBV15 and TRBJ2-7, with 7 bases lining up with TRBD2. V trimming: 1 base; J trimming: 3 bases; junction bases outside the gene matches: 6. Germline V CDR1 and CDR2: LNHNV, YYDKDF (reference sequence). CDR3 size: 15 residues.

DNA of the CDR3: TGTGCCAGCAGCTTAGGTCGAAGTGGACTTGGGAATGAGCAGTTCTTC. It encodes CASSLGRSGLGNEQFF. The chain carries TRBV11-2 and TRBJ2-1; D may be TRBD2 (5 bases). From germline, CDR1 is SGHAT and CDR2 FQNNGV. The CDR3 covers 16 residues. With 1 base removed from V and 7 bases from J, the gap between germline ends came to 17 bases.

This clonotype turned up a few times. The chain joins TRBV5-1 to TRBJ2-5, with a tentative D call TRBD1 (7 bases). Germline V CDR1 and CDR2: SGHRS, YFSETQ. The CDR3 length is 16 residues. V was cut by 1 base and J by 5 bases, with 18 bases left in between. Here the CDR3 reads CASSLYAGGSDETQYF. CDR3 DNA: TGCGCCAGCAGCTTGTACGCAGGGGGGTCTGACGAGACCCAGTACTTC.

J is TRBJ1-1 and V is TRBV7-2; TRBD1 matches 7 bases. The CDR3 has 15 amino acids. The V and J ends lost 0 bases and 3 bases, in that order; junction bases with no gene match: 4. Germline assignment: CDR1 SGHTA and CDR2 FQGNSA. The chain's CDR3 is CASSLATGPDTEAFF. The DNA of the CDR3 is TGTGCCAGCAGCTTAGCGACAGGGCCGGACACTGAAGCTTTCTTT.

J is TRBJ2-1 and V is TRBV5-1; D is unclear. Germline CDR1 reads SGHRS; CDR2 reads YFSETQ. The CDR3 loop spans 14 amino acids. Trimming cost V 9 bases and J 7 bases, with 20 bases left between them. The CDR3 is CATKLSVYGNEQFF. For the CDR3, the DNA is TGCGCCACCAAGCTTTCTGTGTACGGGAATGAGCAGTTCTTC.

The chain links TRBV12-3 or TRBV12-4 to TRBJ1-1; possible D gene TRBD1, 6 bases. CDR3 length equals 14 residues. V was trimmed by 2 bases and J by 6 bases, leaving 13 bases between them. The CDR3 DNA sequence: TGTGCCAGCAGTTTAATGGGGGGCCGGGCTGAAGCTTTCTTT. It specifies CASSLMGGRAEAFF.

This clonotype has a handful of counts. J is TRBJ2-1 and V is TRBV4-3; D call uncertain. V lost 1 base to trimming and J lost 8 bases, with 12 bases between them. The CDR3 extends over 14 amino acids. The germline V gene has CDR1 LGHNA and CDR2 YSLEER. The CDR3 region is CASSQVSGTDEQFF. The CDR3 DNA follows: TGCGCCAGCAGCCAAGTGTCTGGAACGGATGAGCAGTTCTTC.

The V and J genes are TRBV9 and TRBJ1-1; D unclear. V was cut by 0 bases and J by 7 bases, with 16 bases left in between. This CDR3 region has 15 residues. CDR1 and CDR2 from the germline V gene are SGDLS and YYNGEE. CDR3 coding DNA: TGTGCCAGCAGCGTAGAAAGCACTAGTCCCTTTGAAGCTTTCTTT. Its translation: CASSVESTSPFEAFF.

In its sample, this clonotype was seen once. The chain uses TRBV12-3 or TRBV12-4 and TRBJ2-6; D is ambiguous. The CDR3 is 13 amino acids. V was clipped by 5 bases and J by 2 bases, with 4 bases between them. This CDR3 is CASSTPGANVLTF. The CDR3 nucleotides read TGTGCCAGCAGTACGCCTGGGGCCAACGTCCTGACTTTC.

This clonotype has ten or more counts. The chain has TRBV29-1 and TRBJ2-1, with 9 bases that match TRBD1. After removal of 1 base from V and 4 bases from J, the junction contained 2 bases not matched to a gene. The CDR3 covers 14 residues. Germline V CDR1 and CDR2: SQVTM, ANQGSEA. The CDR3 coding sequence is TGCAGCGTTGAAGGGGACAGGGAATACAATGAGCAGTTCTTC. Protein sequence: CSVEGDREYNEQFF.

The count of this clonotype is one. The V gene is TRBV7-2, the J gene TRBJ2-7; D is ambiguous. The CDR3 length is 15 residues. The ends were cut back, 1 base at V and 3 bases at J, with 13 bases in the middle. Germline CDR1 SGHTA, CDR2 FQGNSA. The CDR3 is CASSLDPGPYYEQYF. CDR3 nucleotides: TGTGCCAGCAGCTTAGATCCCGGTCCATACTACGAGCAGTACTTC.